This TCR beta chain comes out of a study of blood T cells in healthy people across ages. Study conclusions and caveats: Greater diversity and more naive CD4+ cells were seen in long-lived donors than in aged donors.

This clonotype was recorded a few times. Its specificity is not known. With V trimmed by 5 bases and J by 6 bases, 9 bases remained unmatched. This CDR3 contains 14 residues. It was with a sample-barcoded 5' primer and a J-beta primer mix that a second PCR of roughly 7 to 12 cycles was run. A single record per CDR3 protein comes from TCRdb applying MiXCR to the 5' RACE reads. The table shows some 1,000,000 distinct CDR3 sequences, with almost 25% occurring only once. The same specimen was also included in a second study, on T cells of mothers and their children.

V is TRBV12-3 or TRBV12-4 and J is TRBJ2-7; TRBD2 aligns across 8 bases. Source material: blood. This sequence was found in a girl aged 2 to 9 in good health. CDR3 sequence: CASSGLARDGEQYF. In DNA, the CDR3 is TGTGCCAGCAGTGGACTAGCAAGAGATGGCGAGCAGTACTTC.